This T cell receptor beta chain is drawn from a study of beta chain features in type 1 diabetes. Overall study results and limits: Researchers caution that PCR might favor shorter templates, equally among patients and controls. Across patients, naive, central memory and Treg TCRB repertoires exhibited apparently greater similarity than was observed across healthy donors.

Germline V CDR1 and CDR2: MNHNS, SASEGT. This CDR3 has 16 residues. V was clipped by 2 bases and J by 0 bases, with 10 bases between them. Sequenced material consisted of expressed TCRB transcripts (all of the isolated RNA was reverse transcribed). Some clones are missing from TCRdb's copy, which holds only in-frame ones; the method was immunoSEQ multiplex PCR. The sample shows approximately 100,000 clones, approximately 37% of them seen only once. In the case of this clone: Its antigen is unidentified.

The rearrangement links TRBV6-1 to TRBJ1-4; TRBD1 is a possible D gene (5 bases). This clonotype was obtained from a woman between 18 and 29 years old in good health. Sequencing was done on a sample of stem cell memory CD4+ T cells from blood. For the CDR3, the DNA is TGTGCCAGCAGTGAACAGGGAGGTACAACTAATGAAAAACTGTTTTTT. This codes for CASSEQGGTTNEKLFF.